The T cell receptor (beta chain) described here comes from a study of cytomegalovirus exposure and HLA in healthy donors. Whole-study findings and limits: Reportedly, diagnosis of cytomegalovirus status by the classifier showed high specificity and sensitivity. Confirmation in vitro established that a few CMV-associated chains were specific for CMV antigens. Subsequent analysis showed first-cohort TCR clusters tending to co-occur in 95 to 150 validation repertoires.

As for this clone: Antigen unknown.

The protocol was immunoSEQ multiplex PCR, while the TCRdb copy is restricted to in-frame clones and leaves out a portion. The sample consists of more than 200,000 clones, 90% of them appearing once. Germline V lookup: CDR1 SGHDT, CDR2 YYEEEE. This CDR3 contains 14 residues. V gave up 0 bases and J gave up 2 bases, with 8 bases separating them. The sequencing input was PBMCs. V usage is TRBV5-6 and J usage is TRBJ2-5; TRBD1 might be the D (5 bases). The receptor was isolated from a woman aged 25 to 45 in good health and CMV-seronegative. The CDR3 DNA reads TGTGCCAGCAGCTTGGGTAGGGGACAAGAGACCCAGTACTTC. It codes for CASSLGRGQETQYF.